Below are 10 T cell receptor beta chains sequenced from a single sample in a study of T cells expressing NK-cell markers (TCRdb year 2020). The library was obtained by 5' RACE. TCRdb names Illumina HiSeq 2000 as the instrument used. TCRdb reprocessed the reads and provides one entry for every CDR3 protein sequence; no DNA is given. The table for this sample records about 390,000 distinct CDR3 sequences. 9.5% to 12% of the sample lies in the top ten. The sample consisted of blood T cells: a sorted CD56 or NKG2C T cell subset, CD4+ or CD8+ T cells, or bulk PBMC T cells (not recorded which). These receptors all come from a woman between 50 and 59 years old in good health. Donor details come from another sample of the same person, matched by shared clones.

The chain employs TRBV12-3 or TRBV12-4 and TRBJ2-5; the TCRdb D gene call, TRBD1, has no DNA to confirm it. CDR3 size: 15 residues. The CDR3 loop is CASSFLGQGLSTQYF.

The chain recombines TRBV12-3 or TRBV12-4 with TRBJ2-1; TCRdb designates TRBD1, a call that cannot be tested without DNA. CDR3 length equals 13 residues. CDR3 sequence reads: CASSATGGGEQFF.

The chain couples TRBV5-1 to TRBJ2-2; no DNA is available, so the TRBD1 call from TCRdb remains unchecked. CDR3 length: 15 residues. Per the germline V gene, CDR1 is SGHRS and CDR2 is YFSETQ. CDR3 sequence reads: CASSQDSTYTGELFF.

V and J are TRBV3-1 and TRBJ1-1; TCRdb proposes TRBD1, but this gene call is untestable without DNA. Germline lookup yields CDR1 LGHDT and CDR2 YNNKEL (reference sequence). CDR3 length equals 15 residues. CDR3 region: CASSQGTGQTPIGIF.

The chain combines TRBV4-1 with TRBJ2-1; the D call from TCRdb, TRBD1, cannot be confirmed without DNA. Germline V gene lookup returns CDR1 MGHRA and CDR2 YSYEKL. The CDR3 is 14 amino acids. The chain's CDR3 is CASSQDWGVDEQFF.

The chain recombines TRBV18 with TRBJ1-5. There are 17 residues in the CDR3. Germline lookup yields CDR1 KGHSH and CDR2 LQKENI. The CDR3 is CASSPRQAAGENQPQHF.

The chain carries TRBV20-1 and TRBJ2-3; TCRdb lists TRBD2, though no DNA is available to test this call. Per germline, CDR1 DFQATT and CDR2 SNEGSKA (reference sequence). This CDR3 has 16 amino acids. The CDR3 here is CSASPRASRLTDTQYF.

This chain uses TRBV12-3 or TRBV12-4 with TRBJ2-3; TCRdb calls TRBD1, which cannot be checked without DNA. This CDR3 has 15 amino acids. The CDR3 region is CASMWAGRSTDTQYF.

The chain links TRBV20-1 to TRBJ2-3; the D call of TRBD2 rests on TCRdb alone, since no DNA is present to check it. Germline-derived CDR1 and CDR2 are DFQATT and SNEGSKA (reference sequence). The CDR3 is made up of 18 amino acids. CDR3 in amino acids: CSARDPAGGSVSTDTQYF.

This chain links TRBV20-1 with TRBJ2-1; TCRdb designates TRBD1, a call that cannot be tested without DNA. The CDR3 spans 15 residues. Looked up from germline, CDR1 is DFQATT and CDR2 is SNEGSKA (reference sequence). CDR3 protein: CSASSPAPNYNEQFF.